Listed below are T cell receptor beta chains from one sample, sequenced in a study of blood T cell repertoires in COVID-19. The repertoire was sequenced with immunoSEQ multiplex PCR; TCRdb's copy has only in-frame clones and lacks some. This table has 30,000 to 35,000 clones, over 75% appearing once. What was sequenced was peripheral blood. These receptors were obtained from a man in his sixties with active COVID-19. Both conserved end residues are part of each CDR3. The order of the fields is D gene, V gene, clone size, J gene, CDR3 DNA, CDR3 protein. The D gene is left open where the match is weak. Size is stated for part of the rows, as once, few or many counts, or as a class when the clone is expanded.

>TRBD2|TRBV7-3|-|TRBJ2-5
TGTGCCAGCAGCTTAGAGGCGGGAGGAGGGGAGACCCAGTACTTC
CASSLEAGGGETQYF
>TRBD2|TRBV15|once|TRBJ2-3
TGTGCCACCAGCAGAGTAGCGGGGGGTACAGATACGCAGTATTTT
CATSRVAGGTDTQYF
>TRBD1|TRBV9|-|TRBJ2-7
TGTGCCAGCAGCGTAGGAGGGGGCGAGGTCCTCTACGAGCAGTACTTC
CASSVGGGEVLYEQYF
>TRBD2|TRBV27|-|TRBJ2-1
TGTGCCAGCAGTTTCGGCGGGAGGGCCATCGTCAATGAGCAGTTCTTC
CASSFGGRAIVNEQFF
>TRBD1|TRBV7-8|-|TRBJ1-1
TGTGCCAGCAGCTTCAGACAGGGGGCTTCTGAAGCTTTCTTT
CASSFRQGASEAFF
>TRBD2|TRBV2|-|TRBJ2-3
TGTGCCAGCAAGAGCGGGAGAGGCACAGATACGCAGTATTTT
CASKSGRGTDTQYF
>TRBD1|TRBV19|-|TRBJ2-7
TGTGCCAGTAGTATCCGTTCGGGACAGGGGGCCTACGAGCAGTACTTC
CASSIRSGQGAYEQYF
>-|TRBV18|once|TRBJ2-1
TGTGCCAGCTCACTGGGCGGGGAGAGCTACAATGAGCAGTTCTTC
CASSLGGESYNEQFF
>-|TRBV5-4|once|TRBJ2-7
TGTGCCAGCAGCTTGGCTGGCCACGAGCAGTACTTC
CASSLAGHEQYF
>-|TRBV12-3/TRBV12-4|medium-sized|TRBJ1-5
TGTGCCAGCGCCAGGGGTGGCAATCAGCCCCAGCATTTT
CASARGGNQPQHF
>-|TRBV14|-|TRBJ1-2
TGTGCCAGCAGCCAAGCACACTTCGCTAGCGGCTACACCTTC
CASSQAHFASGYTF
>TRBD1|TRBV4-3|-|TRBJ2-1
TGCGCCAGCAGCCAACGACAGGGGGCCTACAATGAGCAGTTCTTC
CASSQRQGAYNEQFF
>-|TRBV3-1/TRBV3-2|-|TRBJ2-3
TGTGCCAGCAGCCAAGATCAGCGCCTCCATACGCAGTATTTT
CASSQDQRLHTQYF
>-|TRBV30|-|TRBJ2-7
TGTGCCTGGAGTCCCCTCGACGGGCAGGGCTACGAGCAGTACTTC
CAWSPLDGQGYEQYF
>-|TRBV18|-|TRBJ1-1
TGTGCCAGCTCACCCTCCGGGAGACTGAACACTGAAGCTTTCTTT
CASSPSGRLNTEAFF
>TRBD1|TRBV29-1|-|TRBJ2-7
TGCAGCGTCTCCGGGACAGGGTCCTACGAGCAGTACTTC
CSVSGTGSYEQYF